These 20 T cell receptor beta chains share one sample of origin, sequenced in a study of blood T cell repertoires in COVID-19. The repertoire was sequenced with immunoSEQ multiplex PCR; TCRdb's copy has only in-frame clones and lacks some. Of about 320,000 clones detected, 89% appear once; the ten largest clones hold 5% to 7%. Sequencing input: peripheral blood. The receptor set was obtained from a man between 18 and 29 years old who had recovered from COVID-19.

This clone was picked up one time. This chain joins TRBV6-5 and TRBJ2-1; 8 bases align to TRBD2. Germline lookup yields CDR1 MNHEY and CDR2 SVGAGI. With 8 bases clipped from V and 2 bases from J, the junction kept 5 bases outside the gene matches. The CDR3 contains 14 residues. The CDR3 spells CASAREGAYNEQFF. The CDR3 DNA reads as TGTGCCAGCGCCCGGGAGGGCGCCTACAATGAGCAGTTCTTC.

The chain has TRBV4-1 and TRBJ1-1, with D perhaps matching TRBD1 (6 bases). This CDR3 contains 17 residues. Trimming took off 0 bases at V and 5 bases at J, with 19 bases between the two ends. The germline V gene has CDR1 MGHRA and CDR2 YSYEKL. CDR3 DNA: TGCGCCAGCAGCCAAGATCGCTTAGGGGCAGGGGATACTGAAGCTTTCTTT. Translating it yields CASSQDRLGAGDTEAFF.

The J gene is TRBJ2-5, the V gene TRBV29-1; 7 nucleotides line up with TRBD1. The V and J ends lost 6 bases and 7 bases, in that order; junction bases with no gene match: 8. The germline gives CDR1 SQVTM, CDR2 ANQGSEA. The CDR3 runs to 12 residues. Written as DNA, the CDR3 is TGCAGCGTAGGCGTCCCAGGGGGGACCCAGTACTTC. It codes for CSVGVPGGTQYF.

This clone was counted once. The chain recombines TRBV2 with TRBJ1-2; 9 bases align to TRBD1. V trimming: 7 bases; J trimming: 2 bases; junction bases outside the gene matches: 5. CDR1 and CDR2 (germline): SNHLY, FYNNEI. The CDR3 has 14 amino acids. The CDR3 sequence: CASIIGQGNYGYTF. Here the CDR3 DNA reads TGTGCCAGCATCATCGGACAGGGGAACTATGGCTACACCTTC. The full variable domain, with the rest looked up from reference TRBV2 and TRBJ1-2, is EPEVTQTPSHQVTQMGQEVILRCVPISNHLYFYWYRQILGQKVEFLVSFYNNEISEKSEIFDDQFSVERPDGSNFTLKIRSTKLEDSAMYFCASIIGQGNYGYTFGSGTRLTVV.

This chain links TRBV5-6 with TRBJ1-1; D not certain. V was clipped by 2 bases and J by 4 bases, with 3 bases between them. Germline V gene sequence: CDR1 SGHDT, CDR2 YYEEEE. The CDR3 totals 11 residues. CDR3 coding DNA: TGTGCCAGCAGCTTAGCCACTGAAGCTTTCTTT. Its translation is CASSLATEAFF. The whole variable domain, filled in from reference TRBV5-6 and TRBJ1-1, reads DAGVTQSPTHLIKTRGQQVTLRCSPKSGHDTVSWYQQALGQGPQFIFQYYEEEERQRGNFPDRFSGHQFPNYSSELNVNALLLGDSALYLCASSLATEAFFGQGTRLTVV.

This chain connects TRBV7-8 to TRBJ2-7; 11 nucleotides match TRBD2. The CDR3 is 14 residues long. Trimming at V came to 7 bases and at J to 3 bases, leaving 5 bases not matched to a gene. Per the germline V gene, CDR1 is SGHVS and CDR2 is FQNEAQ. The CDR3 loop is CASTGGTSGYEQYF. The CDR3 DNA reads as TGTGCCAGCACAGGAGGGACTAGCGGCTACGAGCAGTACTTC.

This chain joins TRBV2 and TRBJ2-2; a possible D gene is TRBD2 (5 bases). The CDR3 spans 13 residues. V was shortened by 7 bases and J by 4 bases, with 10 bases between the two germline ends. Germline CDR1 reads SNHLY; CDR2 reads FYNNEI. The CDR3 is CASMLGITGELFF. CDR3 nucleotides: TGTGCCAGCATGCTCGGGATCACCGGGGAGCTGTTTTTT. Full variable domain (rest looked up from reference TRBV2 and TRBJ2-2): EPEVTQTPSHQVTQMGQEVILRCVPISNHLYFYWYRQILGQKVEFLVSFYNNEISEKSEIFDDQFSVERPDGSNFTLKIRSTKLEDSAMYFCASMLGITGELFFGEGSRLTVL.

The chain joins TRBV19 to TRBJ1-1, with unresolved D. The CDR3 sequence is 14 residues long. Germline CDR1 reads LNHDA; CDR2 reads SQIVND (reference sequence). Trimming removed 4 bases at V and 2 bases at J, with 11 bases between. CDR3: CASSKGVANTEAFF. The CDR3 coding sequence is TGTGCCAGTAGTAAAGGAGTGGCTAACACTGAAGCTTTCTTT.

This chain uses TRBV27 with TRBJ1-6; the match to TRBD1 covers 8 bases. The J segment lost 7 bases and the V segment lost 5 bases, leaving 10 bases of the junction unmatched. Germline-derived CDR1 and CDR2 are MNHEY and SMNVEV (reference sequence). The CDR3 extends over 16 amino acids. The chain's CDR3 is CASSPLSGTGNSPLHF. CDR3 DNA sequence: TGTGCCAGCAGTCCATTATCGGGGACAGGCAATTCACCCCTCCACTTT.

The rearrangement joins TRBV19 to TRBJ1-5; D perhaps matches TRBD1 (6 bases). This CDR3 has 17 residues. Trimming left V 9 bases short and J 1 base short, with 22 bases between. Germline-derived CDR1 and CDR2 are LNHDA and SQIVND (reference sequence). CDR3 bases: TGTGCCAGCGCCCCTTGGCGGGGGCCGGAGAGCAATCAGCCCCAGCATTTT. Its translation is CASAPWRGPESNQPQHF.

V gene TRBV6-5 combines with J gene TRBJ2-6, with D possibly TRBD1 on 6 matching bases. V was clipped by 10 bases and J by 4 bases, with 14 bases between them. In germline, CDR1 is MNHEY, CDR2 SVGAGI. The CDR3 spans 14 residues. The CDR3 DNA reads as TGTGCCACCCACAGGGCACCCGGGGCCAACGTCCTGACTTTC. Translated, it gives CATHRAPGANVLTF.

This chain connects TRBV20-1 to TRBJ2-3, with 8 bases identical to TRBD2. Germline V gives CDR1 DFQATT, CDR2 SNEGSKA (reference sequence). This CDR3 is built from 16 residues. V was pared by 3 bases and J by 2 bases, with 10 bases of the junction left unmatched. CDR3 region: CSASRLSGSLTDTQYF. For the CDR3, the DNA is TGCAGTGCTAGTAGACTAAGCGGGAGTCTCACAGATACGCAGTATTTT.

V is TRBV6-5 and J is TRBJ1-1, with D possibly TRBD1 on 6 matching bases. With 5 bases removed from V and 1 base from J, the gap between germline ends came to 14 bases. Germline CDR1 and CDR2: MNHEY and SVGAGI. The CDR3 totals 15 residues. CDR3 amino acids: CASSPWEGGNTEAFF. For the CDR3, the DNA is TGTGCCAGCAGTCCCTGGGAGGGGGGGAACACTGAAGCTTTCTTT.

The V gene is TRBV6-1, the J gene TRBJ2-3; 13 positions match TRBD2. The CDR3 contains 16 residues. Germline V CDR1 and CDR2: MNHNS, SASEGT. With V trimmed by 2 bases and J by 4 bases, 3 bases remained unmatched. The CDR3 DNA reads as TGTGCCAGCAGTGAACGACTAGCGGGGGGTGCAGATACGCAGTATTTT. Amino acid sequence: CASSERLAGGADTQYF.

A remark on this clone: Additional DNA sequences in this sample encode the identical CDR3. V and J are TRBV6-5 and TRBJ2-2; no clear D. CDR1 and CDR2 (germline): MNHEY, SVGAGI. Trimming took off 6 bases at V and 1 base at J, with 3 bases between the two ends. The CDR3 is made up of 12 amino acids. Written as DNA, the CDR3 is TGTGCCAGCAGCCGGAACACCGGGGAGCTGTTTTTT. Translated, it gives CASSRNTGELFF.

The CDR3 sequence: CASTGGRGQPQHF. CDR3 DNA: TGTGCCAGCACGGGGGGTCGGGGTCAGCCCCAGCATTTT. This chain joins TRBV12-3 or TRBV12-4 and TRBJ1-5; a possible D gene is TRBD1 (5 bases). The CDR3 totals 13 residues. V was clipped by 7 bases and J by 6 bases, with 13 bases between them.

The count of this clone is one. The chain combines TRBV4-1 with TRBJ2-7; the D gene is possibly TRBD1 (6 bases). Trimming removed 0 bases at V and 2 bases at J, with 14 bases between. Germline V gene sequence: CDR1 MGHRA, CDR2 YSYEKL. The CDR3 extends over 16 amino acids. CDR3 coding DNA: TGCGCCAGCAGCCAAGAGGGACAACAAAAGGCCTACGAGCAGTACTTC. This sequence encodes CASSQEGQQKAYEQYF.

In its sample, this clone was seen once. The chain joins TRBV3-1 (or the pseudogene TRBV3-2) to TRBJ1-4, with a possible D match to TRBD1 (6 bases). The CDR3 has 15 residues. V dropped 3 bases and J dropped 13 bases, with 21 bases sitting between them. In germline, CDR1 is LGHDT, CDR2 YNNKEL (reference sequence). The CDR3 protein is CASSQRGAPGEGLFF. CDR3 DNA: TGTGCCAGCAGCCAGCGGGGGGCGCCTGGGGAAGGACTGTTTTTT.

The rearrangement joins TRBV9 to TRBJ1-4; D gene uncertain. The V gene lost 4 bases and the J gene lost 0 bases, with 13 bases spanning the gap. The CDR3 spans 16 residues. In germline, CDR1 is SGDLS, CDR2 YYNGEE. The CDR3 loop is CASSSGIVATNEKLFF. CDR3 sequence (DNA): TGTGCCAGCAGCTCCGGGATTGTTGCAACTAATGAAAAACTGTTTTTT. Complete variable domain (other parts from reference TRBV9 and TRBJ1-4): DSGVTQTPKHLITATGQRVTLRCSPRSGDLSVYWYQQSLDQGLQFLIQYYNGEERAKGNILERFSAQQFPDLHSELNLSSLELGDSALYFCASSSGIVATNEKLFFGSGTQLSVL.

The rearrangement links TRBV5-4 to TRBJ1-2; tentative D call: TRBD1 (6 bases). V gave up 3 bases and J gave up 4 bases, with 13 bases separating them. The CDR3 extends over 14 amino acids. Germline CDR1 and CDR2: SGHNT and YYREEE (reference sequence). For the CDR3, the DNA is TGTGCCAGCAGCTCGACGACAGGTACCTATGGCTACACCTTC. This gives the protein CASSSTTGTYGYTF. Filled out from reference TRBV5-4 and TRBJ1-2, the complete variable domain reads ETGVTQSPTHLIKTRGQQVTLRCSSQSGHNTVSWYQQALGQGPQFIFQYYREEENGRGNFPPRFSGLQFPNYSSELNVNALELDDSALYLCASSSTTGTYGYTFGSGTRLTVV.